The clone carrying this T cell receptor (beta chain) was found a few times. The record originates from a study of blood T cell repertoires in COVID-19. Overall study context: Acute and convalescent COVID-19 samples came from the United States, Italy and Spain. Sample material is recorded as cDNA or gDNA derived from T cells, B-cell-depleted T cells, or PBMCs.

As processed by the authors: Quantification of nucleated cells was approximated via reference gene primer amplification. The repertoire was sequenced with immunoSEQ multiplex PCR; TCRdb's copy has only in-frame clones and lacks some. V and J calls and clone size are as listed in that table; D and trimming were resolved from the DNA. The sample lists fewer than 200,000 clones, roughly four fifths occurring once. Followed over time, Seattle patients had been enrolled while infection was active. Per germline, CDR1 SGHRS and CDR2 YFSETQ. This CDR3 region has 15 residues. J gave up 3 bases and V 4 bases, and 10 bases lay outside the gene matches.

V gene TRBV5-1 combines with J gene TRBJ2-7; the match to TRBD2 covers 7 bases. This receptor was identified in a woman in her 70s with COVID-19, enrolled during active disease. Source material: peripheral blood. This CDR3 reads CASSETPGLVYEQYF. In DNA form, the CDR3 reads TGCGCCAGCAGCGAAACCCCTGGACTAGTCTACGAGCAGTACTTC.